A single sample gave rise to the 18 T cell receptor beta chains below, sequenced in a study of shared clonotypes between healthy human individuals (dated by TCRdb to 2020 to 2021). Libraries were prepared through the immunoSEQ multiplex PCR assay. TCRdb retrieved this table from immuneACCESS and kept in-frame rearrangements only. Not all clones are present; in checked studies, unresolved V genes account for under half, and no reason is known for the remainder. The sample data list a few hundred thousand clones, and around three quarters of these were observed just once. More than 10% of the sample lies in the top ten. Source material: PBMCs. The receptor set was obtained from a woman between 35 and 50 years old in good health. Some clones in this sample may be carry-over from other donors' samples.

This sequence joins TRBV5-1 and TRBJ2-1; 9 nucleotides align to TRBD2. V was pared by 5 bases and J by 8 bases, with 8 bases of the junction left unmatched. The CDR3 is 14 residues long. Germline V gene sequence: CDR1 SGHRS, CDR2 YFSETQ. The CDR3 sequence is CASRLGLASDEQFF. In DNA, the CDR3 is TGCGCCAGCAGACTCGGACTAGCGTCTGATGAGCAGTTCTTC.

The rearrangement uses TRBV15 and TRBJ2-3; 12 nucleotides match TRBD2. The length of the CDR3 is 18 residues. V gave up 3 bases and J gave up 0 bases; unmatched junction bases: 7. The germline gives CDR1 LNHNV, CDR2 YYDKDF (reference sequence). This CDR3 reads CATSSALAGGPSTDTQYF. CDR3 nucleotide sequence: TGTGCCACCAGCAGTGCGCTAGCGGGAGGGCCTAGCACAGATACGCAGTATTTT. The variable domain in full, completed from reference TRBV15 and TRBJ2-3, reads DAMVIQNPRYQVTQFGKPVTLSCSQTLNHNVMYWYQQKSSQAPKLLFHYYDKDFNNEADTPDNFQSRRPNTSFCFLDIRSPGLGDTAMYLCATSSALAGGPSTDTQYFGPGTRLTVL.

This chain connects TRBV5-4 to TRBJ2-1, with a tentative D call TRBD1 (6 bases). V shed 0 bases and J shed 7 bases, with 11 bases lying between them. Per germline, CDR1 SGHNT and CDR2 YYREEE (reference sequence). CDR3 length: 14 amino acids. In DNA form, the CDR3 reads TGTGCCAGCAGCTTGGCACAGGGTAAGAATGAGCAGTTCTTC. Its translation is CASSLAQGKNEQFF.

The V call is TRBV6-5, the J call TRBJ1-2; 11 positions agree with TRBD1. The germline V gene has CDR1 MNHEY and CDR2 SVGAGI. There are 15 residues in the CDR3. V dropped 2 bases and J dropped 8; count of bases not matched to a gene: 7. CDR3 in amino acids: CASSYTDRGRKGYTF. CDR3 in DNA: TGTGCCAGCAGTTACACGGACAGGGGGCGAAAGGGCTACACCTTC.

This clone was seen just once. The chain combines TRBV4-3 with TRBJ1-4; tentatively, D is TRBD1 (5 bases). The germline gives CDR1 LGHNA, CDR2 YSLEER. This CDR3 spans 16 amino acids. Trimming left V 2 bases short and J 3 bases short, with 13 bases between. CDR3 residues: CASSQPLGVPNEKLFF. CDR3 DNA: TGCGCCAGCAGCCAACCTTTGGGGGTACCTAATGAAAAACTGTTTTTT.

As to this clone: This CDR3 is also generated by other DNA sequences in the sample. The V gene is TRBV28, the J gene TRBJ1-4; perhaps TRBD1 as D (5 bases). The CDR3 covers 15 residues. The V end was cut by 9 bases, the J end by 4 bases, with 18 bases between. From germline, CDR1 is MDHEN and CDR2 SYDVKM. The CDR3 sequence: CASTLAGQGNEKLFF. The CDR3 DNA sequence: TGTGCCAGTACCCTCGCGGGGCAGGGTAATGAAAAACTGTTTTTT.

The chain is built from TRBV30 and TRBJ2-7, with 12 bases matching TRBD2. The CDR3 runs to 14 residues. CDR1 is GTSNPN and CDR2 is SVGIG in the germline V gene (reference sequence). The ends lost 8 bases at V and 6 bases at J; junction bases unmatched: 11. CDR3 residues: CARRTSGAPGEQYF. The CDR3 DNA reads as TGTGCCCGACGGACTAGCGGGGCCCCCGGCGAGCAGTACTTC.

The V and J genes are TRBV6-1 and TRBJ2-1; 8 bases are a match to TRBD2. The junction had 6 bases not matched to a gene; V was cut back by 6 bases and J by 2 bases. Looked up from germline, CDR1 is MNHNS and CDR2 is SASEGT. The length of the CDR3 is 15 residues. The CDR3 DNA is TGTGCCAGCAGAACGGGACTAGACCCCTACAATGAGCAGTTCTTC. Translation gives CASRTGLDPYNEQFF.

Comments on this clone: Other DNA variants within this sample encode the same CDR3. This chain connects TRBV7-2 to TRBJ2-7, with D unclear. CDR1 is SGHTA, CDR2 FQGNSA, per germline. V was cut by 1 base and J by 1 base, with 5 bases left in between. This CDR3 has 13 residues. The CDR3 region has the DNA TGTGCCAGCAGCTTAGACTATTCCTACGAGCAGTACTTC. This translates into CASSLDYSYEQYF.

This chain uses TRBV29-1 with TRBJ2-5; either TRBD1 or TRBD2 may supply D (5 bases each). The better agreement between TRBJ2-7 and the DNA end casts doubt on the J call. Germline assignment: CDR1 SQVTM and CDR2 ANQGSEA. The CDR3 loop spans 12 amino acids. The chain's CDR3 is CSVEGPLYEQYF. The CDR3 DNA sequence: TGCAGCGTTGAGGGACCTCTCTACGAGCAGTACTTC.

This clone was recorded a few times. The chain has TRBV2 and TRBJ1-1; 7 bases fit TRBD1. Germline CDR1 reads SNHLY; CDR2 reads FYNNEI. The CDR3 has 12 amino acids. Unmatched junction bases numbered 2, after V lost 10 bases and J lost 0 bases. This CDR3 is CATTGVNTEAFF. CDR3 bases: TGTGCCACAACAGGGGTGAACACTGAAGCTTTCTTT.

This chain uses TRBV5-6 with TRBJ2-3, with TRBD2 matching over 11 bases. Germline assignment: CDR1 SGHDT and CDR2 YYEEEE. The V gene end was trimmed by 0 bases and the J gene end by 5 bases; junction bases not matched to a gene: 2. The CDR3 runs 15 residues. The CDR3 region has the DNA TGTGCCAGCAGCTTGGCTCTAGCGGGGGGAGATACGCAGTATTTT. Residues: CASSLALAGGDTQYF.

The V gene is TRBV5-1, the J gene TRBJ2-5; TRBD2 matches 9 bases. V lost 6 bases and J lost 5; bases outside the gene matches: 14. Per the germline V gene, CDR1 is SGHRS and CDR2 is YFSETQ. The CDR3 covers 16 residues. As DNA, the CDR3 is TGCGCCAGCACCGGAAGCGGGAGGTTGGGTATGGAGACCCAGTACTTC. Translated, it gives CASTGSGRLGMETQYF.

The V and J genes are TRBV28 and TRBJ2-7; D remains unclear. This CDR3 is built from 13 residues. Germline V gives CDR1 MDHEN, CDR2 SYDVKM. The V end lost 5 bases, the J end lost 7 bases, and 15 bases lay between the germline ends. CDR3 DNA sequence: TGTGCCAGCAGTGCCCCCGCTGCGATTGAGCAGTACTTC. Translation gives CASSAPAAIEQYF.

Worth noting for this clone: This likely traces to a read error, being one base from a far larger clone. The chain combines TRBV11-2 with TRBJ2-7; no definite D call. Germline loops: CDR1 SGHAT, CDR2 FQNNGV. The ends were cut back, 5 bases at V and 8 bases at J, with 13 bases in the middle. CDR3 size: 12 residues. The CDR3 DNA sequence: TGTGCCAGCAGCGACAAGGATTACAAGCAGTACTTC. This sequence encodes CASSDKDYKQYF.

The chain employs TRBV7-9 and TRBJ2-3, with TRBD1 matching over 8 bases. The J segment lost 6 bases and the V segment lost 5 bases, leaving 13 bases of the junction unmatched. This CDR3 contains 16 residues. CDR1 is SEHNR, CDR2 FQNEAQ, per germline (reference sequence). The CDR3 sequence: CASSPRTGSFLDTQYF. Here the CDR3 DNA reads TGTGCCAGCAGCCCGAGGACAGGGTCCTTCTTGGATACGCAGTATTTT.

This clone came up once. The rearrangement uses TRBV6-1 and TRBJ1-4; D is unclear. The CDR3 contains 12 residues. The germline V and J ends were trimmed by 5 bases and 8 bases, with 9 bases remaining between them. The germline V gene has CDR1 MNHNS and CDR2 SASEGT. Written as DNA, the CDR3 is TGTGCCAGCAGTCTCGGTGGGGAAAAACTGTTTTTT. Its protein product is CASSLGGEKLFF.

The chain has TRBV6-1 and TRBJ1-1, with D perhaps matching TRBD1 (6 bases). Germline loops: CDR1 MNHNS, CDR2 SASEGT. The V end lost 5 bases, the J end lost 5 bases, and 12 bases lay between the germline ends. This CDR3 has 13 residues. CDR3 region: CASSTGFETEAFF. The DNA of the CDR3 is TGTGCCAGCAGTACAGGGTTTGAAACTGAAGCTTTCTTT.